This T cell receptor beta chain was profiled in a study of T cell repertoires in cytomegalovirus infection (dated by TCRdb to the late 2010s). Broadly, across the study: Donor HLA type was relevant to the analysis, because carriage of CMV infection together with the matching HLA type was indicated by public TCR beta signatures. The full study reports these points: Carriers of CMV infection plus the relevant HLA type were discriminated by the cumulative frequency of public TCR beta family members in the study cohort and in an independent roughly 340-donor cohort. The ex vivo response was dominated by HLA-C-restricted CMV-specific TCR beta clonotypes, and the single most frequent clonotype in two of eight donors was supplied by these HLA-C-restricted clonotypes.

Sequencing was carried out with an Illumina HiSeq 1500. In TCRdb, the public reads were trimmed at Q25 with fastp and aligned with MiXCR, with productive beta chains retained. Rows merge per CDR3 protein into single entries with the most common DNA and genes. The sample contains 630,000 or so distinct CDR3 sequences, 20% to 30% of them found a single time. The ten largest clones take up 8% of the sample. Points on this clonotype: Its binding antigen is unknown. No per-base quality is available; no much larger clone lies one base away.

V is clipped by 10 bases and J by 5 bases, and the sequence between their germline boundaries is 14 bases long. Including cysteine and phenylalanine, the CDR3 has 12 amino acids. Just CDR3 DNA is preserved here, 36 bases in frame from base 1. The germline V gene provides CDR1 SNHLY and CDR2 FYNNEI. This clonotype was sampled from a human donor in good health (CMV status not recorded). Some clones in this sample may be carry-over from other donors' samples. The chain is assembled from TRBV2 and TRBJ2-5, with no reliable assignment of the D segment. Sequencing was carried out using CD8+ T cells from PBMCs. The bases are TGTGCCACCTTACCCCGACGCGAGACCCAGTACTTC. The translation is CATLPRRETQYF.